Sequencing of this TCR beta chain was carried out in a study of cytomegalovirus exposure and HLA in healthy donors. Study observations and caveats: In an earlier analysis, productive rearrangement rates for most beta V segments clustered near 90% or 30%.

Turning to this clone: As yet, its antigen is unknown.

Nominally healthy donors were sampled, though unrecorded immune exposures were likely. Germline CDR1 and CDR2: SNHLY and FYNNEI. The CDR3 has 12 residues. Trimming took 3 bases from V and 8 from J, leaving 5 bases between them. The primer mix had 60 Vbeta and 13 Jbeta primers. The protocol was immunoSEQ multiplex PCR, while the TCRdb copy is restricted to in-frame clones and leaves out a portion. The sample shows around 130,000 clones, around 80% of them seen only once. This rearrangement joins TRBV2 to TRBJ1-6, with unresolved D. The TCR originated in a man in his forties in good health and CMV-seronegative. The sample consisted of PBMCs. The DNA for the CDR3 is TGTGCCAGCAGTGATCGCGATTCACCCCTCCACTTT. This encodes CASSDRDSPLHF.